Here is one T cell receptor (beta chain) with its context. Its target is not known. The data were taken from a study of T cell responses to AZD1222 COVID-19 vaccine. Profiling relied on immunoSEQ multiplex PCR, and the TCRdb table lists in-frame clones only, not all of them. Among 210,000 or so clones, approximately 94% were seen once, and the ten largest hold around 1.8%. The length of the CDR3 is 16 residues. With 4 bases removed from V and 0 bases from J, the gap between germline ends came to 15 bases. Germline V CDR1 and CDR2: MDHEN, SYDVKM. Study-level results: Spike-specific TCR breadth and depth were elevated following two AZD1222 doses. Clonal diversity may have been underestimated in mostly white British donors.

The chain has TRBV28 and TRBJ2-5; D not certain. The sequence was collected from an adult who received the MenACWY meningococcal vaccine as a control. The specimen comprised peripheral blood, sampled 28 days after the second dose of the MenACWY control vaccine. The CDR3 DNA is TGTGCCAGCAGTTCCATTGGGCTAGAGTACCAAGAGACCCAGTACTTC. As protein: CASSSIGLEYQETQYF.